This TCR beta chain appears in the sequencing data of a study of T cells in localized non-small cell lung cancer. Study findings and constraints: Turning up in adjacent lung were a median roughly 59 of the top 100 tumor clones. Sequencing, confined to only one tumor region, leaves heterogeneity possible. Uninvolved adjacent lung had the highest recorded T cell clonality, with tumor below it.

From germline, CDR1 is SGHTA and CDR2 FQGNSA. V was trimmed by 9 bases and J by 3 bases, leaving 17 bases between them. The CDR3 runs 14 residues. Generated by immunoSEQ multiplex PCR, the TCRdb table keeps only in-frame clones and is missing some. Among about 33,000 clones listed, 85% to 95% were seen once. A word on this clone: Antigen specificity is unknown.

The sequence was obtained from an older female donor with stage I lung adenocarcinoma. This specimen consisted of peripheral blood, obtained before any cancer treatment. The V call is TRBV7-2, the J call TRBJ1-2, with D possibly TRBD1 on 6 matching bases. CDR3 amino acids: CASERGWLDYGYTF. The CDR3 DNA follows: TGTGCCAGTGAGAGGGGGTGGCTCGACTATGGCTACACCTTC.